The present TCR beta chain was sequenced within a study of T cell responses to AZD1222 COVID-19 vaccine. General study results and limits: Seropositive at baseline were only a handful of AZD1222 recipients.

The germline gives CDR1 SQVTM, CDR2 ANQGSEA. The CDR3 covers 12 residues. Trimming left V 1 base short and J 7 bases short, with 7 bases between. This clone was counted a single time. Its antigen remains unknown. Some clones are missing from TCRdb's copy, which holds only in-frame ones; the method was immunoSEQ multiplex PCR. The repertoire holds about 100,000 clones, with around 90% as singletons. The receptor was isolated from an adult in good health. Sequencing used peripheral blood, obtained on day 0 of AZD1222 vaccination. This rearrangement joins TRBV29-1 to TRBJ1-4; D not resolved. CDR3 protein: CSVEAAGEKLFF. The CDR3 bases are TGCAGCGTTGAAGCCGCTGGTGAAAAACTGTTTTTT.